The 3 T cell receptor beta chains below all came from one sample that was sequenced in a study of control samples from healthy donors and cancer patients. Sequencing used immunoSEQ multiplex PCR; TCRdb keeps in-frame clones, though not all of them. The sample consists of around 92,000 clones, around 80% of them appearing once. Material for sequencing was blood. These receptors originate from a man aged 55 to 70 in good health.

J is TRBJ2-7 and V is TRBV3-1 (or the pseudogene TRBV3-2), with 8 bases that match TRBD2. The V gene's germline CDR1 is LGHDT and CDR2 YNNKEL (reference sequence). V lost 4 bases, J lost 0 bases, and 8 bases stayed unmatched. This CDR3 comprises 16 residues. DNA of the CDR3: TGTGCCAGCAGCCTGAAGGGCGGGGGGTACTCCTACGAGCAGTACTTC. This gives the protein CASSLKGGGYSYEQYF.

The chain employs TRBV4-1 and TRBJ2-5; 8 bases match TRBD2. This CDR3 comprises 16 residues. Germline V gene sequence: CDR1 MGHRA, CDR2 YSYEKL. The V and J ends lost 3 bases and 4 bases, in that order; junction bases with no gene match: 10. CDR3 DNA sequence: TGCGCCAGCAGCCAGTCCTCCGGGGGGGGGTTAGAGACCCAGTACTTC. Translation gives CASSQSSGGGLETQYF.

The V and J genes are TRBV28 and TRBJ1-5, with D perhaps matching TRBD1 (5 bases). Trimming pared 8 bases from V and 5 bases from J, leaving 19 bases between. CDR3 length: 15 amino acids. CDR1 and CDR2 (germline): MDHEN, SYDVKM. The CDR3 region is CASLRGFLGDQPQHF. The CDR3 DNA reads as TGTGCCAGCCTACGGGGCTTCCTTGGGGATCAGCCCCAGCATTTT.